These 20 T cell receptor beta chains were sequenced from one sample in a study of T cell responses to AZD1222 COVID-19 vaccine. The method was immunoSEQ multiplex PCR; TCRdb's version includes in-frame clones alone and lacks a portion of them. The table has over 120,000 clones, 90% to 95% seen once. This sample comprised peripheral blood, obtained after recovery from COVID-19. The receptors stem from an adult who had recovered from COVID-19.

Only one count was recorded for this clone. The chain has TRBV5-1 and TRBJ2-1; 9 bases match TRBD2. Per the germline V gene, CDR1 is SGHRS and CDR2 is YFSETQ. The V segment lost 0 bases and the J segment 7 bases; nucleotides outside the gene matches: 11. This CDR3 region has 17 residues. CDR3 sequence reads: CASSLVSAGGPPNEQFF. The CDR3 bases are TGCGCCAGCAGCTTGGTGTCGGCGGGAGGGCCCCCTAATGAGCAGTTCTTC.

This clone was detected only once. The junction does not match germline at one end; this may be a read error. V is TRBV19 and J is TRBJ1-5, with 9 bases aligning to TRBD1. The CDR3 totals 14 residues. CDR1 is LNHDA and CDR2 is SQIVND in the germline V gene (reference sequence). DNA of the CDR3: TGTGCCACTAGTGGGACAGGGCCCAATCAGCCCCAGCATTTT. As protein: CATSGTGPNQPQHF.

CDR3 amino acids: CASSVAPDAEQFF. The CDR3 nucleotides are TGTGCCAGCAGCGTAGCTCCAGATGCAGAGCAGTTCTTC. The rearrangement uses TRBV9 and TRBJ2-1; D gene uncertain. This CDR3 is 13 amino acids long. V dropped 0 bases and J dropped 10 bases, with 11 bases sitting between them. Germline CDR1 is SGDLS and CDR2 is YYNGEE.

The chain uses TRBV15 and TRBJ2-1; 8 bases fit TRBD1. V lost 3 bases, J lost 3 bases, and 4 bases stayed unmatched. The CDR3 has 15 residues. Germline V gene data show CDR1 as LNHNV and CDR2 as YYDKDF (reference sequence). CDR3 nucleotide sequence: TGTGCCACCAGCAGCAAGGACAGGGTCTACAATGAGCAGTTCTTC. Its protein product is CATSSKDRVYNEQFF.

This chain uses TRBV5-1 with TRBJ2-7; TRBD1 matches 9 bases. From germline, CDR1 is SGHRS and CDR2 YFSETQ. J was trimmed by 3 bases and V by 3 bases; bases with no gene match: 4. The CDR3 loop spans 14 amino acids. The DNA for the CDR3 is TGCGCCAGCAGCTCCGGACAGGGGATCTACGAGCAGTACTTC. Translating gives CASSSGQGIYEQYF.

The genes are TRBV10-2 and TRBJ2-3; 8 nucleotides match TRBD2. The CDR3 runs 14 residues. J gave up 4 bases and V 6 bases, and 6 bases lay outside the gene matches. The germline V gene has CDR1 WSHSY and CDR2 SAAADI. As DNA, the CDR3 is TGCGCCAGCAGGGGGACTAGTTGGGCAGATACGCAGTATTTT. It is translated as CASRGTSWADTQYF.

The chain links TRBV29-1 to TRBJ2-7, with 11 positions matching TRBD2. With V trimmed by 6 bases and J by 2 bases, 12 bases remained unmatched. Germline V gene sequence: CDR1 SQVTM, CDR2 ANQGSEA. The CDR3 runs 16 residues. The CDR3 nucleotides read TGCAGCGTGGCGGGGTCTAGCGGGAGGATTACCTACGAGCAGTACTTC. It yields the protein CSVAGSSGRITYEQYF.

This chain links TRBV5-1 with TRBJ1-2; TRBD1 might be the D (5 bases). The CDR3 has 15 amino acids. V shed 4 bases and J shed 8 bases, with 21 bases lying between them. Germline CDR1 is SGHRS and CDR2 is YFSETQ. DNA of the CDR3: TGCGCCAGCAGCCAGTCCGGCTCAGGGACGGGAGGCTACACCTTC. Protein: CASSQSGSGTGGYTF.

The J gene is TRBJ1-4, the V gene TRBV10-3; 7 bases align to TRBD1. The CDR3 is 14 amino acids. Germline V gene lookup returns CDR1 ENHRY and CDR2 SYGVKD. V was clipped by 4 bases and J by 3 bases; unmatched bases: 2. The CDR3 nucleotides are TGTGCCATCAGTGTGGACAGGTCTAATGAAAAACTGTTTTTT. Protein: CAISVDRSNEKLFF.

J is TRBJ1-2 and V is TRBV9; D not certain. V was shortened by 4 bases and J by 8 bases, with 15 bases between the two germline ends. The CDR3 extends over 13 amino acids. Germline CDR1 reads SGDLS; CDR2 reads YYNGEE. DNA of the CDR3: TGTGCCAGCAGCCCCCACAGCTTGGGGGGCTACACCTTC. Encoded protein: CASSPHSLGGYTF.

This sequence joins TRBV29-1 and TRBJ2-2, with 8 bases that match TRBD2. J was trimmed by 2 bases and V by 3 bases; bases with no gene match: 2. The germline V gene encodes CDR1 SQVTM and CDR2 ANQGSEA. CDR3 length equals 14 residues. This CDR3 is CSVEREANTGELFF. The CDR3 DNA reads TGCAGCGTTGAGCGGGAGGCCAACACCGGGGAGCTGTTTTTT.

This clone was observed once. The V call is TRBV5-1, the J call TRBJ2-5; D remains unclear. Between the trimmed V and J ends, which lost 0 bases and 1 base, there was a span of 7 bases. From germline, CDR1 is SGHRS and CDR2 YFSETQ. The CDR3 extends over 14 amino acids. CDR3 nucleotide sequence: TGCGCCAGCAGCTTGGGCGGCTTCCAAGAGACCCAGTACTTC. Translating it yields CASSLGGFQETQYF.

V is TRBV5-1 and J is TRBJ1-1; 8 nucleotides match TRBD1. This CDR3 has 15 residues. Trimming cost V 0 bases and J 4 bases; bases outside gene matches: 5. CDR1 is SGHRS, CDR2 YFSETQ, per germline. In DNA, the CDR3 is TGCGCCAGCAGCTTGGTTGCAGGGGGCGGCACTGAAGCTTTCTTT. Its translation: CASSLVAGGGTEAFF.

This sequence joins TRBV5-1 and TRBJ1-5; TRBD1 matches at 7 bases. J gave up 6 bases and V 4 bases, and 7 bases lay outside the gene matches. Looked up from germline, CDR1 is SGHRS and CDR2 is YFSETQ. CDR3 length: 14 amino acids. The CDR3 sequence is CASSPQGGPQPQHF. As DNA, the CDR3 is TGCGCCAGCAGCCCCCAGGGGGGGCCTCAGCCCCAGCATTTT.

This sequence joins TRBV5-4 and TRBJ2-5, with D possibly TRBD1 on 5 matching bases. Germline CDR1 reads SGHNT; CDR2 reads YYREEE (reference sequence). This CDR3 has 13 residues. Deletions cut 0 bases from V and 4 bases from J, with 7 bases between. This CDR3 is CASSLGGAETQYF. CDR3 in DNA: TGTGCCAGCAGCTTGGGGGGCGCAGAGACCCAGTACTTC.

J is TRBJ1-2 and V is TRBV3-1 (or the pseudogene TRBV3-2); D gene unclear. Trimming stripped 4 bases from V and 4 bases from J, with 7 bases between. CDR3 length: 12 amino acids. CDR1 and CDR2 (germline): LGHDT, YNNKEL (reference sequence). The CDR3 DNA is TGTGCCAGCAGCCTCGTTTCCTATGGCTACACCTTC. This encodes CASSLVSYGYTF.

J is TRBJ2-3 and V is TRBV3-1 (or the pseudogene TRBV3-2), with TRBD2 matching 14 bases. The CDR3 contains 19 residues. In germline, CDR1 is LGHDT, CDR2 YNNKEL (reference sequence). J lost 3 bases, V lost 3 bases, and 11 bases had no gene match. This CDR3 is CASSHSGTSGRLVTDTQYF. CDR3 bases: TGTGCCAGCAGCCATTCTGGGACTAGCGGGAGATTGGTTACAGATACGCAGTATTTT.

The gene calls are TRBV27 and TRBJ1-1; no clear D. Germline V lookup: CDR1 MNHEY, CDR2 SMNVEV (reference sequence). V was trimmed by 3 bases and J by 4 bases, leaving 9 bases between them. The CDR3 extends over 13 amino acids. The CDR3 loop reads CASSFSDSTEAFF. Here the CDR3 DNA reads TGTGCCAGCAGTTTCTCAGATAGCACTGAAGCTTTCTTT.

The genes are TRBV28 and TRBJ1-4; a weak D match, TRBD1 (5 bases). Trimming shortened V by 5 bases and J by 3 bases, and 10 bases separated the two germline ends. The CDR3 is 14 residues long. Germline values: CDR1 MDHEN, CDR2 SYDVKM. The DNA of the CDR3 is TGTGCCAGCAGTCCTGGGGGTGCTAATGAAAAACTGTTTTTT. Its translation: CASSPGGANEKLFF.

The chain joins TRBV29-1 to TRBJ2-1; the D gene could be TRBD1 or TRBD2 (5 bases each). V shed 3 bases and J shed 7 bases, with 22 bases lying between them. This CDR3 spans 16 amino acids. Germline CDR1 SQVTM, CDR2 ANQGSEA. Here the CDR3 reads CSVETNQGALGNEQFF. The CDR3 DNA follows: TGCAGCGTTGAGACAAACCAGGGAGCCCTCGGGAATGAGCAGTTCTTC.